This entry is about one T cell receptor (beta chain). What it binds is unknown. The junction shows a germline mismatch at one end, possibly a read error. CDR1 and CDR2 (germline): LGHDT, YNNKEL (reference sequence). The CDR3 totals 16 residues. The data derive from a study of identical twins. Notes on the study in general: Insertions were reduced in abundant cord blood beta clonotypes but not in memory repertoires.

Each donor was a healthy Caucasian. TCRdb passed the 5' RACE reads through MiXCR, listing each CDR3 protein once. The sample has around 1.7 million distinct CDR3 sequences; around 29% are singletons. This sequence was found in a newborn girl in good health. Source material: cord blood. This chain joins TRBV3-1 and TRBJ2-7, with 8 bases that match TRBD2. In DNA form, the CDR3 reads TGTGCCAGCGGCCAAGAGTCCGGGAGGGTTTCCTACGAGCAGTACTTC. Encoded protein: CASGQESGRVSYEQYF.